This T cell receptor (beta chain) was documented in a study of blood T cell repertoires in COVID-19. In the study overall: Material from acute and convalescent COVID-19 was sourced from the United States, Italy and Spain. The cDNA or gDNA used as material had been derived from T cells, B-cell-depleted T cells, or PBMCs.

The germline CDR1 and CDR2 sequences are LGHNA and YNFKEQ. This CDR3 spans 16 amino acids. Trimming removed 0 bases from V and 3 bases from J; junction bases left unmatched: 4. Original data processing: Reference gene primer amplification in the assay estimated nucleated cell counts. Sequencing used immunoSEQ multiplex PCR; TCRdb keeps in-frame clones, though not all of them. The V and J calls and clone size come from that table; D and trimming were worked out from the DNA. The sample lists a few hundred thousand clones, 80% to 90% occurring once. The sequencing sample was made of peripheral blood. The TCR comes from a woman in her twenties or thirties with active or convalescent COVID-19. The J gene is TRBJ2-1, the V gene TRBV4-2, with TRBD2 matching over 8 bases. CDR3 nucleotides: TGTGCCAGCAGCCAAGAGGCAGCGGGGGTCTACAATGAGCAGTTCTTC. It translates to CASSQEAAGVYNEQFF.